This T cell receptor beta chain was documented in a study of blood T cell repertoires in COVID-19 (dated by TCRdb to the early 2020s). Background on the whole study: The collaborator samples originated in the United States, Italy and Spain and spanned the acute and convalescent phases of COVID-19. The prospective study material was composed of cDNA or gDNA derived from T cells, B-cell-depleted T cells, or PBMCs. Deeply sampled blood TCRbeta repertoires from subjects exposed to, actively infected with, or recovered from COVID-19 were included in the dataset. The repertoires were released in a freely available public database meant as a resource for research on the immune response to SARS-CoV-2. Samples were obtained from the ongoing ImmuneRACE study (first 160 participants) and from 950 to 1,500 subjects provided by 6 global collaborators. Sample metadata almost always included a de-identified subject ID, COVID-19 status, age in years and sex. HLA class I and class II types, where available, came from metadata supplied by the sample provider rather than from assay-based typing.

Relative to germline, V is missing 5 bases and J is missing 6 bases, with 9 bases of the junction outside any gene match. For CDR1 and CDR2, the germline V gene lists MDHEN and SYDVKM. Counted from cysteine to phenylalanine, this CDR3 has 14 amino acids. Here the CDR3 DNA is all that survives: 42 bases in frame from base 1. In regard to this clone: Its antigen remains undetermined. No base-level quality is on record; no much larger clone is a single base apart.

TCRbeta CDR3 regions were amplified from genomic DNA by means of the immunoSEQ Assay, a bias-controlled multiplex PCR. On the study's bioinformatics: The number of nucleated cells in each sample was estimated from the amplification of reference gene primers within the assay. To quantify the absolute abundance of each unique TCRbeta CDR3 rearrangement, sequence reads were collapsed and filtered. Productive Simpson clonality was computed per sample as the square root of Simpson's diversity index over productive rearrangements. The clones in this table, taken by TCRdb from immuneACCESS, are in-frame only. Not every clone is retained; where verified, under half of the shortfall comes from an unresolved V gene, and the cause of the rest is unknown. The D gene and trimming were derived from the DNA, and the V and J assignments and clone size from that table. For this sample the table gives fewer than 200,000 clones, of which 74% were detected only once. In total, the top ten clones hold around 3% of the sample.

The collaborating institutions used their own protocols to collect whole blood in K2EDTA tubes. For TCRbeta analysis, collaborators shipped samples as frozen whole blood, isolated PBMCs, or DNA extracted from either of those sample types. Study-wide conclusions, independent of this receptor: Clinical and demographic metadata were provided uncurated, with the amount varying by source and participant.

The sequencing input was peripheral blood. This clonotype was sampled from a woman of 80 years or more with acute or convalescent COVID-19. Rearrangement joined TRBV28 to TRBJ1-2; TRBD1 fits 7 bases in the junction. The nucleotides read TGTGCCAGCAGTCGGACAGGTTGGCCGGATGGCTACACCTTC. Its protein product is CASSRTGWPDGYTF.